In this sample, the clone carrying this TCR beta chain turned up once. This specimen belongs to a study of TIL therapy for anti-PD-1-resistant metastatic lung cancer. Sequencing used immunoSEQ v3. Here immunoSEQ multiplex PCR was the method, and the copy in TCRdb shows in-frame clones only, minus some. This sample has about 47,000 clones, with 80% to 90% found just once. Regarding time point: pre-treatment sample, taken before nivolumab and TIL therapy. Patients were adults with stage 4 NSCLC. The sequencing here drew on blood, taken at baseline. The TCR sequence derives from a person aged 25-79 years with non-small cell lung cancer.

CDR3 sequence (DNA): TGCGCCAGCAGCCAAGACATGTCCTCCTCCTACGAGCAGTACTTC. It specifies CASSQDMSSSYEQYF. The gene calls are TRBV4-3 and TRBJ2-7; D ambiguous. The CDR3 is 15 residues long. Trimming stripped 0 bases from V and 0 bases from J, with 9 bases between. The germline V gene encodes CDR1 LGHNA and CDR2 YSLEER.